One T cell receptor beta chain is described in this entry. V was pared by 6 bases and J by 3 bases, with 15 bases of the junction left unmatched. Per germline, CDR1 MDHEN and CDR2 SYDVKM. The CDR3 is 17 residues long. The data originate from a study of OX40 agonist ivuxolimab in advanced cancers. Turning to the study itself: The study gave patients intravenous ivuxolimab at 0.01 to 10 mg/kg every 2 weeks. Partial responses, seen in three patients, involved one hepatocellular carcinoma and two cutaneous melanomas. Patients assigned to dose escalation were diagnosed with hepatocellular carcinoma, melanoma, renal cell or head and neck cancer.

Using immunoSEQ multiplex PCR, the repertoire was profiled, and TCRdb retains in-frame clones only, with some absent. Altogether about 19,000 clones are present, 83% being singletons, with the ten largest covering 21%. The rearrangement links TRBV28 to TRBJ2-7; 9 bases agree with TRBD2. The specimen was CD4+ or CD8+ T cells sorted from blood, collected in a trial of the OX40 agonist ivuxolimab. This TCR was recovered from an adult with an advanced solid tumor such as melanoma, head and neck, liver or kidney cancer. The CDR3 DNA reads as TGTGCCAGCAGCTTCTTAAATCCTAGCGGGATGTTCTACGAGCAGTACTTC. Amino acid sequence: CASSFLNPSGMFYEQYF.